This T cell receptor (beta chain) was captured by sequencing in a study of shared clonotypes between healthy human individuals (dated by TCRdb to 2020 to 2021). At the level of the whole study: Two women and three men aged 18 to 49 years were included in the cohort. For each donor, three plates each were used for CD4 naive and CD4 memory, two plates were used for CD8 naive, and one plate was used for CD8 memory. Between about 0.8 and 8.9 billion PBMCs per donor were obtained by leukapheresis. To increase sequencing depth and limit assay-specific biases, different laboratories used diverse techniques to prepare libraries and sequence TCR repertoires. Blood TCR repertoires of five healthy adults were deeply sequenced to estimate repertoire size and the extent of clonotype sharing between individuals.

Using the deep immunoSEQ assay, TCR CDR3 regions were amplified from genomic DNA by multiplex PCR. Extracted genomic DNA from each cell subset was distributed evenly across all wells of several immunoSEQ 96-well plates, and each plate was treated as a replicate. Each replicate PCR for sorted subsets received roughly 200 ng genomic DNA, equal to tens of thousands of T cell genomes. The purified libraries were quantified using a Qubit 3.0 fluorometer, sized with a Bioanalyzer 2100, and then quantified again using the KAPA Library Quantification kit. Every immunoSEQ 96-well plate was sequenced on a dedicated single-read 150-cycle Illumina NextSeq 550 flow cell. The authors' analysis ran thus. The immunoSEQ output contained only junctional sequences without quality scores, so filtering could not match that applied to full-length reads. Sequences were annotated with PyIR, a Python wrapper for IgBLAST v1.9, using IMGT germline references to assign V/J genes and CDR3. Reads were filtered out if the reads had weak V/J assignments (E-value above 1e-6), no CDR3, stop codons, out-of-frame junctions, or ambiguous translated residues. A V3J clonotype was defined by an identical inferred V gene, J gene, and CDR3 amino acid sequence. The percentage overlap between two repertoires was calculated by dividing the number of shared unique clonotypes by the size of the smaller repertoire. Three approaches were used to assess repertoire richness: RTK rarefaction, the Chao1 estimator, and Recon v2.1 estimates of unobserved clonotypes. Generation probabilities for all TCRbeta clonotypes obtained by the gDNA method from four donors were computed using OLGA. Imported from immuneACCESS, the table was reduced by TCRdb to in-frame sequences with V and J called. These copies leave out some clones; in studies compared against another copy, an unresolved V gene accounts for under half, and the cause of the remainder is not known. That table furnishes V, J and clone size, whereas the DNA furnished D and trimming. The sample profile shows 2 million to 2.5 million clones; approximately 93% of them were found once. Together, the top ten hold 0.39% of the sample.

The donors were healthy, HIV-negative adults who had no recently reported acute infections or vaccinations. All donors were Caucasian adults living in Nashville, Tennessee, USA. Magnetic negative selection was used to enrich CD4+ T cells, after which naive cells were positively selected on CD45RA and the negative fraction became the memory subset. Blood was obtained by leukapheresis, after which PBMCs were separated by Ficoll-Histopaque density gradient centrifugation and cryopreserved in liquid nitrogen vapor phase. Analytical flow cytometry was used to check the purity and quantity of every magnetically sorted T cell population. Each sorted fraction had its genomic DNA isolated and then quantified by UV absorbance on a Nanodrop 2000c. The junction carries 8 bases between V and J, which are trimmed by 1 base and 4 bases respectively. From the cysteine up to the phenylalanine, the CDR3 has a length of 14 residues. The sequence is cut down to CDR3 DNA, 42 bases in frame from base 1. The germline V gene gives CDR1 as SGHTA and CDR2 as FQGNSA.

What the work shows at the level of the full study, not this receptor alone: Compared with non-shared clonotypes, clonotypes shared by all four sorted-subset donors had higher generation probabilities. Because the study included only a small number of donors, the genetic and exposure-history diversity represented was limited. Based on pairwise subsampling, the degree of clonotype sharing among donors was expected to be affected by sequencing depth. Even with the large sequencing depth, rarefaction of the sorted-subset datasets indicated that sequencing was incomplete. Across a few donors, about 5.2% of naive CD4, around 3.5% of naive CD8, about 2% of memory CD4, and approximately 0.4% of memory CD8 clonotypes were shared. Naive subsets generally had larger estimated clonotype richness than memory subsets did. Sampling was restricted to blood, and TCR repertoires in tissues likely differ from the TCR repertoires found in blood.

A remark on this clone: This clone's antigen is unknown. It has no much larger one-base neighbor in the sample; base qualities were not kept.

Recombination linked TRBV7-2 to TRBJ2-1, with the D gene call left open. The sequenced sample consisted of naive CD4+ T cells from PBMCs. What this sample's cell subset or site label stands for: CD45RA+ positively selected. This sequence originates from a man between 18 and 35 years old in good health. Some clones in this sample may be carry-over from other donors' samples. The encoded CDR3 is CASSLGVTYNEQFF. The DNA is as follows: TGTGCCAGCAGCTTAGGGGTGACTTACAATGAGCAGTTCTTC.